This T cell receptor beta chain was documented in a study of blood T cell repertoires in COVID-19. Study at large: There were acute and convalescent COVID-19 samples, and they came from the United States, Italy and Spain. PBMCs, B-cell-depleted T cells, or T cells were the source of the cDNA or gDNA that made up the material.

Trimming stripped 8 bases from V and 6 bases from J, with 17 bases between. Germline V CDR1 and CDR2: LNHDA, SQIVND (reference sequence). This CDR3 has 14 amino acids. Original methodology: Cell counts per sample came from amplifying reference gene primers. Only in-frame clones appear in the TCRdb table, and some are missing; sequencing was by immunoSEQ multiplex PCR. The DNA was the basis for D and trimming; V, J and clone size are from that table. In the table there are about 270,000 clones, around four fifths of which are singletons. The sample consisted of peripheral blood. The TCR comes from a woman in her forties or fifties with active or convalescent COVID-19. The chain recombines TRBV19 with TRBJ2-1, with a weak D call TRBD2 (6 bases). The CDR3 sequence: CASYGAGWRNEQFF. CDR3 nucleotides: TGTGCCAGTTATGGGGCGGGATGGCGCAATGAGCAGTTCTTC.